This T cell receptor beta chain was sequenced in a study of T cells after yellow fever vaccination. Regarding the study as a whole: FACS-sorted repertoires could harbor abundant contaminating bulk-population clonotypes.

With V trimmed by 3 bases and J by 4 bases, 8 bases remained unmatched. The CDR3 is 16 amino acids. In germline, CDR1 is MDHEN, CDR2 SYDVKM. In its sample, this clonotype was seen many times. Antigen specificity is unknown. As TCR cDNA was made by 5'RACE template switching, a universal primer site and UMIs were added. Each CDR3 protein gets one entry after TCRdb re-called the 5' RACE reads with MiXCR. This table has 150,000 to 200,000 distinct CDR3 sequences, approximately 6.2% appearing once. The sequencing used CD4+ T cells sorted from PBMCs, collected on the day of the first yellow fever vaccination. The receptor comes from a man younger than 35 who received the YFV17D yellow fever vaccine. The V gene is TRBV28, the J gene TRBJ2-1, with TRBD2 matching 8 bases. For the CDR3, the DNA is TGTGCCAGCAGTTTCCAAGGACTAGCCGTGTACAATGAGCAGTTCTTC. Translation: CASSFQGLAVYNEQFF. The full variable domain, its missing parts supplied by reference TRBV28 and TRBJ2-1, is DVKVTQSSRYLVKRTGEKVFLECVQDMDHENMFWYRQDPGLGLRLIYFSYDVKMKEKGDIPEGYSVSREKKERFSLILESASTNQTSMYLCASSFQGLAVYNEQFFGPGTRLTVL.